The rows below give T cell receptor beta chains drawn from one sample of a study of shared clonotypes between healthy human individuals. TCRdb's copy holds only in-frame clones and misses some; the assay was immunoSEQ multiplex PCR. The sample lists fewer than 850,000 clones; less than 95% were seen once. Sequenced sample: memory CD8+ T cells from PBMCs. All receptors derive from a man in his late teens or twenties in good health. Some clones in this sample may be carry-over from other donors' samples. The CDR3 runs from the conserved cysteine through the conserved F or W. A D gene is named only where the DNA matches it firmly. The size entry is marked missing in some rows and otherwise reads once, few, many or a size class.

>.|TRBV9|.|TRBJ2-2
CASSVQIHQYTGELFF
TGTGCCAGCAGCGTACAGATTCACCAGTACACCGGGGAGCTGTTTTTT
>.|TRBV5-1|.|TRBJ2-7
CASRVAASYEQYF
TGCGCCAGCAGAGTGGCAGCTTCCTACGAGCAGTACTTC
>.|TRBV13|.|TRBJ2-1
CASSLGGLEGFEQFF
TGTGCCAGCAGCTTAGGGGGACTTGAGGGATTTGAGCAGTTCTTC
>.|TRBV27|.|TRBJ2-7
CASSLLRGHYEQYF
TGTGCCAGCAGTTTACTCAGGGGACACTACGAGCAGTACTTC
>TRBD2|TRBV13|once|TRBJ2-7
CAISESGGRAGRYEQYF
TGTGCCATCAGTGAGTCTGGCGGGAGGGCCGGTCGATACGAGCAGTACTTC
>TRBD2|TRBV7-2|.|TRBJ2-3
CASSPTGRALTDTQYF
TGTGCCAGCAGCCCAACCGGGAGGGCCCTCACAGATACGCAGTATTTT
>TRBD2|TRBV11-2|.|TRBJ2-5
CASSLGGTSGPRWETQYF
TGTGCCAGCAGCTTAGGTGGGACTAGCGGACCTAGGTGGGAGACCCAGTACTTC
>TRBD2|TRBV27|.|TRBJ2-1
CAIRTSGRSGNEQFF
TGTGCCATCCGGACTAGCGGGAGATCGGGGAATGAGCAGTTCTTC
>.|TRBV21-1|.|TRBJ2-7
CASSKVGGAGEQYF
TGTGCCAGCAGCAAAGTGGGGGGAGCGGGAGAGCAGTACTTC
>.|TRBV28|.|TRBJ1-5
CATAQGYSNQPQHF
TGTGCCACTGCGCAGGGGTATAGCAATCAGCCCCAGCATTTT
>TRBD1|TRBV6-4|.|TRBJ2-3
CASSEGQRTDTQYF
TGTGCCAGCAGTGAGGGACAGCGCACAGATACGCAGTATTTT
>TRBD2|TRBV5-8|once|TRBJ2-1
CASTRPPGGIYNEQFF
TGTGCCAGCACCCGACCCCCGGGAGGGATTTACAATGAGCAGTTCTTC
>TRBD2|TRBV4-1|.|TRBJ2-3
CASSQDETSGPSTDTQYF
TGCGCCAGCAGCCAAGACGAGACTAGCGGACCGAGCACAGATACGCAGTATTTT
>.|TRBV15|once|TRBJ1-5
CATYRDHNSNQPQHF
TGTGCCACTTATCGGGACCACAATAGCAATCAGCCCCAGCATTTT
>.|TRBV7-9|once|TRBJ2-5
CASSSAWRQETQYF
TGTGCCAGCAGCTCCGCGTGGAGGCAAGAGACCCAGTACTTC
>.|TRBV19|few|TRBJ1-5
CASKGGRDSNQPQHF
TGTGCCAGTAAAGGAGGGCGGGATAGCAATCAGCCCCAGCATTTT
>.|TRBV6-5|.|TRBJ2-7
CASSSHPRYEQYF
TGTGCCAGCAGCTCCCACCCGCGCTACGAGCAGTACTTC
>.|TRBV19|.|TRBJ1-2
CASSPPDRRANYGYTF
TGTGCCAGTAGTCCCCCCGACCGGCGAGCTAACTATGGCTACACCTTC
>TRBD1|TRBV30|.|TRBJ1-4
CAWSALPTYGGQILLATNEKLFF
TGTGCCTGGAGCGCACTACCGACCTACGGGGGACAGATTCTCCTTGCAACTAATGAAAAACTGTTTTTT
>TRBD2|TRBV15|few|TRBJ2-7
CATSRETSGNDEQYF
TGTGCCACCAGCAGAGAGACTAGCGGGAACGACGAGCAGTACTTC
>.|TRBV6-5|.|TRBJ1-1
CASSYAKTGGTEAFF
TGTGCCAGCAGTTACGCCAAAACAGGAGGCACTGAAGCTTTCTTT
>.|TRBV7-3|.|TRBJ2-2
CASSLFRQGRSGELFF
TGTGCCAGCAGCTTATTTCGGCAGGGGAGGTCCGGGGAGCTGTTTTTT
>.|TRBV15|.|TRBJ1-4
CATSREAGFNEKLFF
TGTGCCACCAGCAGAGAGGCGGGGTTCAATGAAAAACTGTTTTTT
>.|TRBV27|once|TRBJ2-1
CASSFGDEQFF
TGTGCCAGCAGTTTCGGGGATGAGCAGTTCTTC
>.|TRBV9|.|TRBJ2-2
CASSGAGELFF
TGTGCCAGCAGCGGGGCCGGGGAGCTGTTTTTT
>.|TRBV27|.|TRBJ1-1
CASSFPRSRTDMNTEAFF
TGTGCCAGCAGTTTTCCACGTAGCCGGACAGACATGAACACTGAAGCTTTCTTT
>.|TRBV16|.|TRBJ2-3
CASSQGISSTDTQYF
TGTGCCAGCAGCCAAGGGATCTCTAGCACAGATACGCAGTATTTT
>TRBD1|TRBV4-3|once|TRBJ2-7
CASSQDLGQGYEQYF
TGCGCCAGCAGCCAAGATCTCGGACAGGGGTACGAGCAGTACTTC
>.|TRBV7-9|.|TRBJ1-2
CASSLDSTGNYGYTF
TGTGCCAGCAGCTTAGACTCGACAGGAAACTATGGCTACACCTTC
>TRBD2|TRBV7-3|.|TRBJ2-7
CASSLMASGNYEQYF
TGTGCCAGCAGCTTAATGGCTAGCGGGAACTACGAGCAGTACTTC
>TRBD1|TRBV7-2|.|TRBJ2-5
CASSTRDRLQETQYF
TGTGCCAGCAGCACCCGGGACAGACTACAAGAGACCCAGTACTTC
>.|TRBV7-9|.|TRBJ2-3
CASSPGGGLLDTQYF
TGTGCCAGCAGCCCAGGGGGGGGGCTCTTGGATACGCAGTATTTT
>TRBD1|TRBV5-5|.|TRBJ2-7
CASSSLQGIGEQYF
TGTGCCAGCAGCAGCTTACAGGGGATAGGCGAGCAGTACTTC
>.|TRBV5-4|.|TRBJ1-1
CASSPSEGRSTEAFF
TGTGCCAGCAGCCCATCGGAGGGGAGGTCGACTGAAGCTTTCTTT
>.|TRBV28|.|TRBJ2-7
CASSPIRRGEQYF
TGTGCCAGCAGTCCCATACGCAGGGGCGAGCAGTACTTC
>.|TRBV28|once|TRBJ2-2
CASSSVPPAGFSGELFF
TGTGCCAGCAGTTCCGTCCCCCCGGCAGGTTTTTCCGGGGAGCTGTTTTTT
>TRBD1|TRBV7-9|few|TRBJ1-1
CASSHRTGAMNTEAFF
TGTGCCAGCAGCCATCGGACAGGGGCCATGAACACTGAAGCTTTCTTT
>.|TRBV21-1|few|TRBJ1-1
CASSKIRNTEAFF
TGTGCCAGCAGCAAGATCAGGAACACTGAAGCTTTCTTT
>.|TRBV27|.|TRBJ2-5
CASSLSNRKETQYF
TGTGCCAGCAGTTTATCGAATAGGAAAGAGACCCAGTACTTC
>TRBD1|TRBV7-9|.|TRBJ2-2
CASSPVRGRGTGELFF
TGTGCCAGCAGTCCAGTCAGGGGGCGAGGGACCGGGGAGCTGTTTTTT
>.|TRBV13|few|TRBJ2-1
CASKEWSYNEQFF
TGTGCCAGCAAGGAATGGTCCTACAATGAGCAGTTCTTC
>.|TRBV28|.|TRBJ1-1
CASSLWDSTEAFF
TGTGCCAGCAGTTTATGGGACAGCACTGAAGCTTTCTTT
>.|TRBV6-1|.|TRBJ2-2
CASSEGRYTGELFF
TGTGCCAGCAGCGAGGGACGGTACACCGGGGAGCTGTTTTTT
>TRBD2|TRBV28|.|TRBJ2-7
CASSWPEQGSSGRAYEQYF
TGTGCCAGCAGCTGGCCGGAACAGGGCTCTAGCGGGCGAGCCTACGAGCAGTACTTC
>.|TRBV19|.|TRBJ1-2
CASQAWQDYGYTF
TGTGCCAGTCAAGCATGGCAAGACTATGGCTACACCTTC
>.|TRBV29-1|.|TRBJ2-7
CSVVADYSYEQYF
TGCAGCGTTGTTGCAGACTACTCCTACGAGCAGTACTTC